Following are 12 T cell receptor beta chains from one sample sequenced in a study of shared clonotypes between healthy human individuals. Profiling relied on immunoSEQ multiplex PCR, and the TCRdb table lists in-frame clones only, not all of them. The sample lists around 700,000 clones, about 91% seen once, with 24% in the top ten. As defined, naive CD8 cells were CD45RO-negative and positively selected for CCR7, with terminally differentiated effector memory CD45RA+ cells excluded. Sequenced sample: naive CD8+ T cells sorted from blood. The receptors stem from a man under 40 in good health.

J is TRBJ2-4 and V is TRBV27, with 10 bases aligning to TRBD1. This CDR3 has 17 amino acids. The V segment lost 6 bases and the J segment 8 bases; nucleotides outside the gene matches: 16. Per the germline V gene, CDR1 is MNHEY and CDR2 is SMNVEV (reference sequence). The CDR3 here is CASRTSGQGPVGHIQYF. The CDR3 nucleotides read TGTGCCAGCAGAACCTCGGGACAGGGGCCCGTGGGCCACATTCAGTACTTC.

This clone was observed a single time. The rearrangement uses TRBV10-1 and TRBJ2-1, with D possibly TRBD2 on 5 matching bases. The CDR3 runs 15 residues. V was cut by 8 bases and J by 5 bases, with 19 bases left in between. CDR1 is WNHNN and CDR2 is SYGVQD in the germline V gene (reference sequence). In nucleotides, the CDR3 is TGCGCCAGCCAGGAGGCCGGGGTATCCCACAATGAGCAGTTCTTC. Its translation: CASQEAGVSHNEQFF.

The V gene is TRBV5-6, the J gene TRBJ2-7, with D perhaps TRBD2 (5 bases). Between the trimmed V and J ends, which lost 0 bases and 0 bases, there was a span of 19 bases. Germline V gives CDR1 SGHDT, CDR2 YYEEEE. CDR3 length: 18 amino acids. The CDR3: CASSLGPPRARASYEQYF. The CDR3 nucleotides are TGTGCCAGCAGCTTGGGCCCCCCTAGGGCGAGGGCCTCCTACGAGCAGTACTTC.

The table lists this clone with a count of one. The identical CDR3 is also encoded by other nucleotide sequences in the sample. The chain links TRBV4-1 to TRBJ1-4; no firm D call. Germline V gene lookup returns CDR1 MGHRA and CDR2 YSYEKL. Trimming left V 0 bases short and J 4 bases short, with 9 bases between. The CDR3 runs 15 residues. CDR3 residues: CASSQEGRSNEKLFF. The CDR3 bases are TGCGCCAGCAGCCAAGAAGGTAGAAGTAATGAAAAACTGTTTTTT.

This rearrangement joins TRBV4-1 to TRBJ1-4, with 10 bases that match TRBD1. V lost 3 bases to trimming and J lost 8 bases; unmatched junction nucleotides: 9. The CDR3 has 16 amino acids. Per the germline V gene, CDR1 is MGHRA and CDR2 is YSYEKL. For the CDR3, the DNA is TGCGCCAGCAGCCACCTACCGGGACAGGGGAGCGAAAAACTGTTTTTT. The encoded protein is CASSHLPGQGSEKLFF.

This chain joins TRBV4-1 and TRBJ2-2; TRBD1 might be the D (5 bases). The V and J ends lost 3 bases and 2 bases respectively, with 7 bases between them. The CDR3 contains 14 residues. Germline assignment: CDR1 MGHRA and CDR2 YSYEKL. This chain's CDR3 is CASSHQGNTGELFF. The CDR3 DNA sequence: TGCGCCAGCAGCCACCAGGGAAACACCGGGGAGCTGTTTTTT.

This chain's CDR3 is CASSSGTLMIRELFF. The CDR3 region has the DNA TGTGCCAGCAGCTCAGGGACATTAATGATCCGGGAGCTGTTTTTT. V usage is TRBV28 and J usage is TRBJ2-2; D perhaps matches TRBD1 (6 bases). Germline V gene lookup returns CDR1 MDHEN and CDR2 SYDVKM. The ends were cut back, 6 bases at V and 9 bases at J, with 20 bases in the middle. The CDR3 loop spans 15 amino acids.

This chain's CDR3 is CASSLRIGANTEAFF. The CDR3 coding sequence is TGTGCCAGCAGCTTAAGGATTGGGGCGAACACTGAAGCTTTCTTT. The chain has TRBV7-6 and TRBJ1-1; maybe TRBD1 (5 bases). V lost 2 bases, J lost 1 base, and 11 bases lay in between. This CDR3 is 15 amino acids long. From germline, CDR1 is SGHVS and CDR2 FNYEAQ.

The J gene is TRBJ2-1, the V gene TRBV10-1, with D possibly being TRBD1 (5 bases). Germline V CDR1 and CDR2: WNHNN, SYGVQD (reference sequence). V lost 0 bases and J lost 7, with 13 bases in between. CDR3 length equals 15 residues. CDR3 sequence reads: CASSESTWGINEQFF. The CDR3, as DNA: TGCGCCAGCAGTGAGTCGACTTGGGGCATAAATGAGCAGTTCTTC.

The chain employs TRBV7-2 and TRBJ2-7; TRBD2 might be the D (5 bases). CDR3 size: 14 residues. With 5 bases removed from V and 7 bases from J, the gap between germline ends came to 18 bases. Per the germline V gene, CDR1 is SGHTA and CDR2 is FQGNSA. The CDR3 spells CASSPPDETGEQYF. Written as DNA, the CDR3 is TGTGCCAGCAGCCCTCCTGACGAGACGGGGGAGCAGTACTTC.

V usage is TRBV4-3 and J usage is TRBJ2-7; no reliable D call. CDR1 and CDR2 (germline): LGHNA, YSLEER. The CDR3 sequence is 15 residues long. Trimming took off 1 base at V and 2 bases at J, with 12 bases between the two ends. DNA of the CDR3: TGCGCCAGCAGCCAAGGGCCAGAAGCTACCTACGAGCAGTACTTC. Translating it yields CASSQGPEATYEQYF.

The chain is built from TRBV2 and TRBJ2-2; tentatively, D is TRBD2 (5 bases). Trimming cost V 7 bases and J 4 bases, with 10 bases left between them. Germline lookup yields CDR1 SNHLY and CDR2 FYNNEI. The CDR3 sequence is 13 residues long. CDR3 DNA sequence: TGTGCCAGCACGGCTAGCAGCACCGGGGAGCTGTTTTTT. It codes for CASTASSTGELFF.